These 23 T cell receptor beta chains were sequenced from one sample in a study of cytomegalovirus exposure and HLA in healthy donors (dated by TCRdb to 2016 to 2017). The method behind the library was the immunoSEQ multiplex PCR assay. For the multiplex PCR, a mixture combining 60 forward primers for TCR Vbeta segments and 13 reverse primers for TCR Jbeta segments was used. The table comes from immuneACCESS by way of TCRdb, which keeps in-frame sequences with V and J called. Part of the clones is missing from these tables; in studies checked, under half for an unresolved V gene and the rest for unknown reasons. Counted in this sample were over 70,000 clones; roughly four fifths of them appeared once. About 3.8% of the sample is in the top ten clones. The sample was PBMCs. Receptors were obtained from a man aged 25 to 40 in good health and CMV-seronegative.

The chain recombines TRBV14 with TRBJ2-7, with D possibly being TRBD1 (5 bases). Germline-derived CDR1 and CDR2 are SGHDN and FVKESK. V was shortened by 0 bases and J by 2 bases, with 8 bases between the two germline ends. This CDR3 spans 14 amino acids. This CDR3 reads CASSQDLGAYEQYF. The CDR3 coding sequence is TGTGCCAGCAGCCAAGACCTAGGGGCCTACGAGCAGTACTTC.

The V and J genes are TRBV10-3 and TRBJ2-5, with TRBD2 matching over 7 bases. Germline CDR1 and CDR2: ENHRY and SYGVKD. V lost 3 bases, J lost 3 bases, and 4 bases stayed unmatched. The CDR3 has 14 residues. The chain's CDR3 is CAISDHRGEETQYF. The CDR3 nucleotides read TGTGCCATCAGTGACCACCGGGGGGAAGAGACCCAGTACTTC.

The V gene is TRBV19, the J gene TRBJ1-1; D not certain. The length of the CDR3 is 15 residues. Germline CDR1 reads LNHDA; CDR2 reads SQIVND (reference sequence). The ends were cut back, 5 bases at V and 0 bases at J, with 13 bases in the middle. The CDR3 here is CASSDSQIMNTEAFF. Written as DNA, the CDR3 is TGTGCCAGTAGTGATTCCCAGATAATGAACACTGAAGCTTTCTTT. Complete variable domain (other parts from reference TRBV19 and TRBJ1-1): DGGITQSPKYLFRKEGQNVTLSCEQNLNHDAMYWYRQDPGQGLRLIYYSQIVNDFQKGDIAEGYSVSREKKESFPLTVTSAQKNPTAFYLCASSDSQIMNTEAFFGQGTRLTVV.

The rearrangement joins TRBV5-4 to TRBJ1-4; the D is unclear. The CDR3 loop spans 14 amino acids. Trimming removed 0 bases from V and 8 bases from J, with 11 bases in between. The germline V gene has CDR1 SGHNT and CDR2 YYREEE (reference sequence). CDR3 bases: TGTGCCAGCAGCTTGGAGGGTGCGGGGGAAAAACTGTTTTTT. It is translated as CASSLEGAGEKLFF.

The chain couples TRBV29-1 to TRBJ2-7; D might be TRBD2 (6 bases). Germline CDR1 is SQVTM and CDR2 is ANQGSEA. The V end lost 6 bases, the J end lost 3 bases, and 9 bases lay between the germline ends. The CDR3 runs to 11 residues. For the CDR3, the DNA is TGCAGCGTGGTGGAGGGCTACGAGCAGTACTTC. Protein product: CSVVEGYEQYF.

J is TRBJ1-5 and V is TRBV7-2, with D unclear. V lost 0 bases, J lost 6 bases, and 6 bases lay in between. CDR1 and CDR2 from the germline V gene are SGHTA and FQGNSA. The CDR3 extends over 13 amino acids. The DNA for the CDR3 is TGTGCCAGCAGCTTAGCGCCAGGTCAGCCCCAGCATTTT. It codes for CASSLAPGQPQHF.

CDR3 nucleotide sequence: TGTGCCAGCAGCTTAAAGGCGGGAGAAACCTACGAGCAGTACTTC. Translation gives CASSLKAGETYEQYF. The gene calls are TRBV7-6 and TRBJ2-7; the match to TRBD2 covers 7 bases. The junction had 6 bases not matched to a gene; V was cut back by 2 bases and J by 2 bases. Germline V lookup: CDR1 SGHVS, CDR2 FNYEAQ. This CDR3 has 15 residues.

This clone was counted only a few times. This chain joins TRBV10-3 and TRBJ2-1, with D maybe TRBD2 (5 bases). The germline CDR1 and CDR2 sequences are ENHRY and SYGVKD. This CDR3 spans 11 amino acids. Trimming took off 10 bases at V and 6 bases at J, with 10 bases between the two ends. The CDR3 nucleotides read TGTGCCACCCGGACTCTCAATGAGCAGTTCTTC. Protein: CATRTLNEQFF.

The CDR3 region has the DNA TGTGCCAGTAACCAATACAGCGGTCGGAATGAAAAACTGTTTTTT. Its protein product is CASNQYSGRNEKLFF. The chain couples TRBV19 to TRBJ1-4, with D hard to call. This CDR3 contains 15 residues. V gave up 7 bases and J gave up 5 bases, with 17 bases separating them. From germline, CDR1 is LNHDA and CDR2 SQIVND (reference sequence). The complete variable domain, with remaining parts taken from reference TRBV19 and TRBJ1-4, reads DGGITQSPKYLFRKEGQNVTLSCEQNLNHDAMYWYRQDPGQGLRLIYYSQIVNDFQKGDIAEGYSVSREKKESFPLTVTSAQKNPTAFYLCASNQYSGRNEKLFFGSGTQLSVL.

This clone occurred once. This chain links TRBV28 with TRBJ2-4, with D maybe TRBD2 (6 bases). Germline CDR1 and CDR2: MDHEN and SYDVKM. This CDR3 is built from 14 residues. V lost 6 bases and J lost 0, with 9 bases in between. Here the CDR3 reads CASSPAGAKNIQYF. The CDR3 bases are TGTGCCAGCAGCCCAGCGGGAGCCAAAAACATTCAGTACTTC.

This chain links TRBV7-8 with TRBJ1-5; the D gene is possibly TRBD1 (5 bases). This CDR3 spans 13 amino acids. Germline V gene sequence: CDR1 SGHVS, CDR2 FQNEAQ. Trimming pared 2 bases from V and 5 bases from J, leaving 7 bases between. This chain's CDR3 is CASSLSRDQPQHF. CDR3 sequence (DNA): TGTGCCAGCAGCTTAAGCAGGGATCAGCCCCAGCATTTT.

Concerning this clone: Other DNA variants within this sample encode the same CDR3. This chain uses TRBV18 with TRBJ2-5; tentatively, D is TRBD2 (6 bases). Trimming pared 1 base from V and 4 bases from J, leaving 7 bases between. The CDR3 has 13 residues. Germline lookup yields CDR1 KGHSH and CDR2 LQKENI. The CDR3 region has the DNA TGTGCCAGCTCACCACGGGGAGGAGAGACCCAGTACTTC. Its translation is CASSPRGGETQYF.

This clone was seen a few times. The CDR3 here is CASSLQFGQVGDYGYTF. CDR3 coding DNA: TGCGCCAGCAGCTTGCAGTTCGGACAGGTTGGTGACTATGGCTACACCTTC. The chain has TRBV5-1 and TRBJ1-2, with 7 bases fitting TRBD1. This CDR3 has 17 amino acids. Germline V lookup: CDR1 SGHRS, CDR2 YFSETQ. The J segment lost 3 bases and the V segment lost 1 base, leaving 12 bases of the junction unmatched.

This clone was picked up a small number of times. The V gene is TRBV27, the J gene TRBJ1-1; 12 nucleotides match TRBD1. In germline, CDR1 is MNHEY, CDR2 SMNVEV (reference sequence). The V and J ends lost 5 bases and 5 bases, in that order; junction bases with no gene match: 12. There are 17 residues in the CDR3. CDR3 coding DNA: TGTGCCAGCAGTCCCACCGGGACAGGGGGCCGGGGGACTGAAGCTTTCTTT. Translated, it gives CASSPTGTGGRGTEAFF.

The V and J genes are TRBV10-2 and TRBJ2-2, with 11 bases fitting TRBD2. Germline assignment: CDR1 WSHSY and CDR2 SAAADI. J gave up 5 bases and V 5 bases, and 4 bases lay outside the gene matches. This CDR3 has 15 amino acids. CDR3 region: CASSKLAGDTGELFF. The CDR3 nucleotides are TGCGCCAGCAGTAAACTAGCGGGAGATACCGGGGAGCTGTTTTTT.

The J gene is TRBJ2-7, the V gene TRBV4-2, with 7 bases that match TRBD2. The CDR3 is 13 residues long. Germline CDR1 LGHNA, CDR2 YNFKEQ. The trim removed 0 bases at V and 4 bases at J, leaving 0 bases unmatched. The chain's CDR3 is CASSQEGGYEQYF. CDR3 in DNA: TGTGCCAGCAGCCAAGAGGGGGGGTACGAGCAGTACTTC.

V and J are TRBV4-3 and TRBJ2-3; a weak D match, TRBD1 (6 bases). The length of the CDR3 is 14 residues. Germline V gene data show CDR1 as LGHNA and CDR2 as YSLEER. V lost 8 bases and J lost 2, with 14 bases in between. This CDR3 reads CASGETGVTDTQYF. As DNA, the CDR3 is TGCGCCAGCGGCGAGACAGGTGTCACAGATACGCAGTATTTT.

The V call is TRBV11-2, the J call TRBJ1-1; 9 nucleotides agree with TRBD1. Germline CDR1 and CDR2: SGHAT and FQNNGV. This CDR3 region has 15 residues. Germline trimming cut 5 bases from V and 1 base from J; bases unmatched to any gene: 5. CDR3 bases: TGTGCCAGCAGCCGGACAGGGGCCGGGAACACTGAAGCTTTCTTT. It encodes CASSRTGAGNTEAFF.

This rearrangement joins TRBV11-3 to TRBJ2-1; 7 bases align to TRBD2. Trimming took 0 bases from V and 7 from J; bases not matched to a gene: 15. CDR1 and CDR2 from the germline V gene are SGHNT and YENEEA. The CDR3 is 18 residues long. The CDR3 is CASSLDQGGSSSGNEQFF. The CDR3 DNA sequence: TGTGCCAGCAGCTTAGATCAGGGCGGGAGCTCTTCTGGGAATGAGCAGTTCTTC.

This chain links TRBV10-1 with TRBJ2-7; 12 positions match TRBD2. CDR1 is WNHNN and CDR2 is SYGVQD in the germline V gene (reference sequence). V dropped 4 bases and J dropped 8; count of bases not matched to a gene: 9. This CDR3 spans 15 amino acids. The CDR3 reads CASSVGTSGRRKQYF. DNA of the CDR3: TGCGCCAGCAGTGTCGGGACTAGCGGGCGTAGGAAGCAGTACTTC.

The V and J genes are TRBV7-2 and TRBJ2-7; TRBD1 is a possible D gene (6 bases). This CDR3 is built from 13 residues. The germline gives CDR1 SGHTA, CDR2 FQGNSA. V was cut by 4 bases and J by 7 bases, with 14 bases left in between. The CDR3 DNA sequence: TGTGCCAGCAGCTCTACAGGGACGGGGGAGCAGTACTTC. This codes for CASSSTGTGEQYF.

CDR3 amino acids: CASSLGRGDQPQHF. The CDR3 DNA reads TGTGCCAGCAGCTTGGGCAGGGGCGATCAGCCCCAGCATTTT. The chain combines TRBV5-4 with TRBJ1-5; weak D call: TRBD1 (6 bases). Germline V gene data show CDR1 as SGHNT and CDR2 as YYREEE (reference sequence). The CDR3 has 14 residues. V was trimmed by 0 bases and J by 5 bases, leaving 9 bases between them.

This clone was recorded a few times. The chain has TRBV7-8 and TRBJ1-4, with D tentatively TRBD1 (5 bases). The CDR3 has 17 residues. Per germline, CDR1 SGHVS and CDR2 FQNEAQ. Trimming cost V 8 bases and J 4 bases, with 23 bases left between them. The CDR3 region has the DNA TGTGCCAGCTACGGGGGAAGAAGTGTCATCGGTAATGAAAAACTGTTTTTT. It specifies CASYGGRSVIGNEKLFF.